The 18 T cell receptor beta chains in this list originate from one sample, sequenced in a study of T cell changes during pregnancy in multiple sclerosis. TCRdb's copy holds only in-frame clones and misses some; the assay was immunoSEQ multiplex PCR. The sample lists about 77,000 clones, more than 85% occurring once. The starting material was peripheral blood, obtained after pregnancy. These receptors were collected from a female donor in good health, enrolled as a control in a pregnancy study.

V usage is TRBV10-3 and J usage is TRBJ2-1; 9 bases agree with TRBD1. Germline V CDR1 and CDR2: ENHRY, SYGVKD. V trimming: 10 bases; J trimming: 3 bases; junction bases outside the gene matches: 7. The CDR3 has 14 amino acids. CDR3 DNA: TGTGCCACCCTGGGACAGGGAGGCTACAATGAGCAGTTCTTC. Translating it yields CATLGQGGYNEQFF.

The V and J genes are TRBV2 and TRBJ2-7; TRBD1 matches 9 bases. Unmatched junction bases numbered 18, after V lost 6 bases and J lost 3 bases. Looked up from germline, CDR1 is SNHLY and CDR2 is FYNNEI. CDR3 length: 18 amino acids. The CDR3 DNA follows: TGTGCCAGCAGGGCCGGGACAGGGCGAGCAAAGGGCGTCTACGAGCAGTACTTC. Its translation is CASRAGTGRAKGVYEQYF. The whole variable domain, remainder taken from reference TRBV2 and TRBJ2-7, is EPEVTQTPSHQVTQMGQEVILRCVPISNHLYFYWYRQILGQKVEFLVSFYNNEISEKSEIFDDQFSVERPDGSNFTLKIRSTKLEDSAMYFCASRAGTGRAKGVYEQYFGPGTRLTVT.

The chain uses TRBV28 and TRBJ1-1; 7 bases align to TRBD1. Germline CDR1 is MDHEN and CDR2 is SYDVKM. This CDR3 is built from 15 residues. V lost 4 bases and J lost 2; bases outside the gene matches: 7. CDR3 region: CASSSPRTGNTEAFF. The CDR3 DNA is TGTGCCAGCAGTTCCCCTAGGACAGGTAACACTGAAGCTTTCTTT.

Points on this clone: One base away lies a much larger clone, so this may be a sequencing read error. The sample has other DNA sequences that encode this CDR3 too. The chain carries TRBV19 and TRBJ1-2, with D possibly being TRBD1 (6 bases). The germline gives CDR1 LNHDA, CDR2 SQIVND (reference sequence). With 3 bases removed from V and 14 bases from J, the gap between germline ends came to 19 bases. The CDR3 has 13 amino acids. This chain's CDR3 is CASSIVGQTVCTF. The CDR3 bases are TGTGCCAGTAGTATCGTAGGACAGACTGTATGTACCTTC.

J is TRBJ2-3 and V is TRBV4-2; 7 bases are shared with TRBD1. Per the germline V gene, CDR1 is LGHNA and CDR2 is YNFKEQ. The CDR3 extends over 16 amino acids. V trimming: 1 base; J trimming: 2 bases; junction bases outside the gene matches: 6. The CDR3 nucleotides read TGTGCCAGCAGCCAAGGGCCGACAGGGTTCACAGATACGCAGTATTTT. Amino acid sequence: CASSQGPTGFTDTQYF.

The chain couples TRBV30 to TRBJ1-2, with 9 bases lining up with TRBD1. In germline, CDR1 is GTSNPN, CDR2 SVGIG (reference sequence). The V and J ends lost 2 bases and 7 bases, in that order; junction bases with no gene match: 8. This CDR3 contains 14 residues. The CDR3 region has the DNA TGTGCCTGGAGTAAGGGACAGGGTATCTTTGGCTACACCTTC. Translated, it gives CAWSKGQGIFGYTF.

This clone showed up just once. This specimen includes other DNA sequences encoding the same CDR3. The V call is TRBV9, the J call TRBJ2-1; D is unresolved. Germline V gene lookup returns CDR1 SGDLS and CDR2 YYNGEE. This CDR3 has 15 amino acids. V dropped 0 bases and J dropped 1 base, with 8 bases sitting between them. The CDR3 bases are TGTGCCAGCAGCGTAGGCGCATCTTCCTACAATGAGCAGTTCTTC. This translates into CASSVGASSYNEQFF.

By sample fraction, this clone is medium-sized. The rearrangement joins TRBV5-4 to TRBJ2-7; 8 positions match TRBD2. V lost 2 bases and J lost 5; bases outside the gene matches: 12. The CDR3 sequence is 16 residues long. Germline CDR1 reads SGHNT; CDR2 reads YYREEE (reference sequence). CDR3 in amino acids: CASSLWGAGEFDEQYF. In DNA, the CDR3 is TGTGCCAGCAGCTTATGGGGAGCGGGGGAGTTTGACGAGCAGTACTTC.

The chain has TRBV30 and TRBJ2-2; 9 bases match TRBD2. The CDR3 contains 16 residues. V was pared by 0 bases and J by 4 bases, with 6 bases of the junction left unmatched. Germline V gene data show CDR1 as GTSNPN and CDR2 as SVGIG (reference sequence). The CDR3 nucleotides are TGTGCCTGGAGTGTTAGGCGGGGGGGCCCCACCGGGGAGCTGTTTTTT. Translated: CAWSVRRGGPTGELFF.

CDR3 sequence (DNA): TGTGCCAGCAGTTATTGGACAGGCCGTAACTATGGCTACACCTTC. Encoded protein: CASSYWTGRNYGYTF. The chain employs TRBV27 and TRBJ1-2; 7 bases agree with TRBD1. The ends lost 4 bases at V and 1 base at J; junction bases unmatched: 6. The CDR3 runs 15 residues. Germline V CDR1 and CDR2: MNHEY, SMNVEV (reference sequence).

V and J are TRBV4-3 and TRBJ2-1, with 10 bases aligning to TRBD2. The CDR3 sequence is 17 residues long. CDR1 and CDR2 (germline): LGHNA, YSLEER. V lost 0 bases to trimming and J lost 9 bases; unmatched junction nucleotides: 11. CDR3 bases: TGCGCCAGCAGCCAAGACCTAATGACTAGCGGGCGGGGTGAGCAGTTCTTC. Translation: CASSQDLMTSGRGEQFF.

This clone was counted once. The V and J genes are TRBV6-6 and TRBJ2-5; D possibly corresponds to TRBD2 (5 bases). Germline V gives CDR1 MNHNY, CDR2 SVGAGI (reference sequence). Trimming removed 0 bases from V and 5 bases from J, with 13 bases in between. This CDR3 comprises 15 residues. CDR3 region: CASSYSKGDRETQYF. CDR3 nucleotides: TGTGCCAGCAGTTACTCGAAGGGAGATCGGGAGACCCAGTACTTC.

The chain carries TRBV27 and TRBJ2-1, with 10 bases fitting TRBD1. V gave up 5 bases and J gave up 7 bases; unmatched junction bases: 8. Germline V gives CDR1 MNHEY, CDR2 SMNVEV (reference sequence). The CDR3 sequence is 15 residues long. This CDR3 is CASSIPDRGLNEQFF. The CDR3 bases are TGTGCCAGCAGTATTCCGGACAGGGGGTTAAATGAGCAGTTCTTC.

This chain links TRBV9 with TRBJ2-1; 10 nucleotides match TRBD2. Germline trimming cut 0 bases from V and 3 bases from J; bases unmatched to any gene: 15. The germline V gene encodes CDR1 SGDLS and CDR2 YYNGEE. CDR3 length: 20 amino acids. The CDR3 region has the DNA TGTGCCAGCAGCGTAGAGAGTAGCGGGGGGCGATACACTTTCTACAATGAGCAGTTCTTC. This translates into CASSVESSGGRYTFYNEQFF. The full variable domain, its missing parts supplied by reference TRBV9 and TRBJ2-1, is DSGVTQTPKHLITATGQRVTLRCSPRSGDLSVYWYQQSLDQGLQFLIQYYNGEERAKGNILERFSAQQFPDLHSELNLSSLELGDSALYFCASSVESSGGRYTFYNEQFFGPGTRLTVL.

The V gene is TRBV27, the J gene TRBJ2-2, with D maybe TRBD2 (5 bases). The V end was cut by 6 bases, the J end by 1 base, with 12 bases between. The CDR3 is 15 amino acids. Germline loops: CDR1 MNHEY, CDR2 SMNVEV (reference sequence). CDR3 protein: CASSPTRVNTGELFF. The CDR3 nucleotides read TGTGCCAGCAGCCCAACGCGGGTGAACACCGGGGAGCTGTTTTTT.

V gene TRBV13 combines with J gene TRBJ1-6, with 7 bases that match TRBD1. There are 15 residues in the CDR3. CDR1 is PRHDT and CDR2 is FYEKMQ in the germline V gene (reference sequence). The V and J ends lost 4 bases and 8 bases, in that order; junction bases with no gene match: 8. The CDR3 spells CASSSGQDVYSPLHF. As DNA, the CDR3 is TGTGCCAGCAGCTCCGGACAGGATGTGTATTCACCCCTCCACTTT.

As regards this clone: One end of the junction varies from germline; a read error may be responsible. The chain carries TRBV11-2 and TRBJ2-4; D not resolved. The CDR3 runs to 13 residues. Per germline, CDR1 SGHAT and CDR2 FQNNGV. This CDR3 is CASSLDGTTPAHF. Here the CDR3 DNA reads TGTGCCAGCAGCTTAGATGGCACTACCCCTGCCCATTTC.

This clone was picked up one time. DNA of the CDR3: TGTGCCAGCAGCTTTACAGGGACCAATCAGCCCCAGCATTTT. Its translation: CASSFTGTNQPQHF. The V and J genes are TRBV7-8 and TRBJ1-5; tentative D call: TRBD1 (6 bases). The CDR3 has 14 amino acids. V dropped 3 bases and J dropped 3 bases, with 9 bases sitting between them. Germline V gene lookup returns CDR1 SGHVS and CDR2 FQNEAQ. Based on the CDR3 plus reference TRBV7-8 and TRBJ1-5, the full variable domain is GAGVSQSPRYKVAKRGQDVALRCDPISGHVSLFWYQQALGQGPEFLTYFQNEAQLDKSGLPSDRFFAERPEGSVSTLKIQRTQQEDSAVYLCASSFTGTNQPQHFGDGTRLSIL.